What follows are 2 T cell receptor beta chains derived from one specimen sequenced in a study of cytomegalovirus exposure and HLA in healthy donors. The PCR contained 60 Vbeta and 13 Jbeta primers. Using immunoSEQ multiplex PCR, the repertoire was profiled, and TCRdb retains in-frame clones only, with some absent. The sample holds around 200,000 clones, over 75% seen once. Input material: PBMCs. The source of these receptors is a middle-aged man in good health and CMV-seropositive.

The CDR3 region has the DNA TGTGCCAGCAGTTTATTGGGGCAGTTATTTAGCAATCAGCCCCAGCATTTT. Amino acids: CASSLLGQLFSNQPQHF. J is TRBJ1-5 and V is TRBV27, with a possible D match to TRBD1 (5 bases). The V and J ends lost 1 base and 0 bases respectively, with 13 bases between them. The CDR3 contains 17 residues. Germline CDR1 reads MNHEY; CDR2 reads SMNVEV (reference sequence).

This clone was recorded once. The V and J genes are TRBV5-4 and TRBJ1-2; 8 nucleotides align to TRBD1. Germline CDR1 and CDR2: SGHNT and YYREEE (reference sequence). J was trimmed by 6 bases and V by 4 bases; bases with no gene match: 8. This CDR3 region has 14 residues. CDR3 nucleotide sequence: TGTGCCAGCAGCCAGGGGACAGGAGTCCATGGCTACACCTTC. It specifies CASSQGTGVHGYTF.